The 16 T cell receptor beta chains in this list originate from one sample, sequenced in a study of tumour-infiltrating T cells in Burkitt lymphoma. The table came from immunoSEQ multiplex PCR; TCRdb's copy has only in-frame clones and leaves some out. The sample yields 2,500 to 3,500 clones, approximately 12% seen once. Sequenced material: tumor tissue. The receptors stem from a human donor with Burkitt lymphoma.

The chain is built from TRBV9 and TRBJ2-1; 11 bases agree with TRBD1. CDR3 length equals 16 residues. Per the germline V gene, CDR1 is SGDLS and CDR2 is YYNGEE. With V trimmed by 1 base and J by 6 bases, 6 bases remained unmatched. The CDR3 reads CASSVRGTGGSNEQFF. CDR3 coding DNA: TGTGCCAGCAGCGTAAGGGGGACAGGGGGTTCCAATGAGCAGTTCTTC.

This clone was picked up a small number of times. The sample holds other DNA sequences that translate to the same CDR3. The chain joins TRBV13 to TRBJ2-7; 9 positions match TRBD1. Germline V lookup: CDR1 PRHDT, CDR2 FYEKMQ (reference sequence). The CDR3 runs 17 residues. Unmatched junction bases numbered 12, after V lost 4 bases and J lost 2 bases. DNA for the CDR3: TGTGCCAGCAGCTCCTCTTATGACAGGGGGGAACCCTACGAGCAGTACTTC. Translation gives CASSSSYDRGEPYEQYF.

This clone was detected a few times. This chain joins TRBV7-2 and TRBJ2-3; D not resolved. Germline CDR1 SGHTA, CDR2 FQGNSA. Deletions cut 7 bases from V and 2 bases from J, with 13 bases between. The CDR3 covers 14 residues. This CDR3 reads CASTSLMVTDTQYF. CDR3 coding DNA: TGTGCCAGCACCTCTCTCATGGTCACAGATACGCAGTATTTT.

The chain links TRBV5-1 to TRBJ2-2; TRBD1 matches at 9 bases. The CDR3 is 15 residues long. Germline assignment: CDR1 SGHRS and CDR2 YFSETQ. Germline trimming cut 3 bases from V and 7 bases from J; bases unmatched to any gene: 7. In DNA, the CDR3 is TGCGCCAGCAGCTGGCGGGGACAGGGCGGCGGGGAGCTGTTTTTT. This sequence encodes CASSWRGQGGGELFF.

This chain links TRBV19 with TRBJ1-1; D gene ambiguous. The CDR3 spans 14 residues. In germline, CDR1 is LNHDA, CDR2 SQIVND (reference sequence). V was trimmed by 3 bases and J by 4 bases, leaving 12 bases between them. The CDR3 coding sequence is TGTGCCAGTAGTATTGGAACGGTGACCACTGAAGCTTTCTTT. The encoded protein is CASSIGTVTTEAFF. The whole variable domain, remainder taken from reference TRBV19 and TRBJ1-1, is DGGITQSPKYLFRKEGQNVTLSCEQNLNHDAMYWYRQDPGQGLRLIYYSQIVNDFQKGDIAEGYSVSREKKESFPLTVTSAQKNPTAFYLCASSIGTVTTEAFFGQGTRLTVV.

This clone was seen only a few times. This CDR3 is CASSYQAASLWDGYTF. The CDR3 nucleotides read TGTGCCAGCAGCTACCAGGCAGCCTCGTTGTGGGATGGCTACACCTTC. The genes are TRBV7-9 and TRBJ1-2; D call uncertain. The CDR3 is 16 amino acids. Germline V CDR1 and CDR2: SEHNR, FQNEAQ (reference sequence). V was pared by 4 bases and J by 6 bases, with 21 bases between.

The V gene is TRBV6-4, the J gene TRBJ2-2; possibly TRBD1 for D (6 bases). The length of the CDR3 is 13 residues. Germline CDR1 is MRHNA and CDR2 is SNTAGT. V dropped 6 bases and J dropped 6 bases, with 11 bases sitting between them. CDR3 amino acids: CASRQGEAGELFF. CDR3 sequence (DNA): TGTGCCAGCAGACAGGGAGAGGCCGGGGAGCTGTTTTTT.

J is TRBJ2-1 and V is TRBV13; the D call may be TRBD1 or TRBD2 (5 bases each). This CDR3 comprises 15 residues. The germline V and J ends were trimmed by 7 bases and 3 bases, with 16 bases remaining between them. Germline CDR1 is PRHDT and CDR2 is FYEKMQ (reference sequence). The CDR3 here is CASTQGRGHYNEQFF. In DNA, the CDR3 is TGTGCCAGCACCCAGGGCCGGGGCCACTACAATGAGCAGTTCTTC.

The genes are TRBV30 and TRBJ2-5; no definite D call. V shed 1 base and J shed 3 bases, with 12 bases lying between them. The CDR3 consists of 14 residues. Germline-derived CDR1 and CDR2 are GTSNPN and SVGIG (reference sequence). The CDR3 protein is CAWSGKKAKETQYF. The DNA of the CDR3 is TGTGCCTGGAGTGGTAAGAAGGCTAAAGAGACCCAGTACTTC.

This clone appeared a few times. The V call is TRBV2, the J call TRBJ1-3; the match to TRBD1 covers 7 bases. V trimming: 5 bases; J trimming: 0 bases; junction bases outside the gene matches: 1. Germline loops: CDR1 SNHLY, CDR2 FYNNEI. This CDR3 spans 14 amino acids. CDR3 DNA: TGTGCCAGCAGTAACAGGGGCTCTGGAAACACCATATATTTT. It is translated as CASSNRGSGNTIYF.

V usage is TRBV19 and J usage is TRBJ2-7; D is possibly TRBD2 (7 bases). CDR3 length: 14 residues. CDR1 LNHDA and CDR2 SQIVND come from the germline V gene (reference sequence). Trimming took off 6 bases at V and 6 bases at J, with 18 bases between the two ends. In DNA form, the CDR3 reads TGTGCCAGTAGAACGGGGGGCCCTCGCGGCGAGCAGTACTTC. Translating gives CASRTGGPRGEQYF.

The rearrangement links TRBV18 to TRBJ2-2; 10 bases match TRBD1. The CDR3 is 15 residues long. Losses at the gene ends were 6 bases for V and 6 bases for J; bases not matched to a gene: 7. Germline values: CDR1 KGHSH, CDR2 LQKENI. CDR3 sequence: CASSPTTGGAGELFF. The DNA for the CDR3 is TGTGCCAGCTCGCCTACGACAGGGGGCGCCGGGGAGCTGTTTTTT.

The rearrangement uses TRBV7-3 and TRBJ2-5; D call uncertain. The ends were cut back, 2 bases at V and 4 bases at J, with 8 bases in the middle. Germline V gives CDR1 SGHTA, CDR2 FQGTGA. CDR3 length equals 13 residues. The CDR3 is CASSLGMGETQYF. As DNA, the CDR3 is TGTGCCAGCAGCTTAGGGATGGGAGAGACCCAGTACTTC. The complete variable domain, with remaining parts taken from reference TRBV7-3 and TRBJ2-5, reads GAGVSQTPSNKVTEKGKYVELRCDPISGHTALYWYRQSLGQGPEFLIYFQGTGAADDSGLPNDRFFAVRPEGSVSTLKIQRTERGDSAVYLCASSLGMGETQYFGPGTRLLVL.

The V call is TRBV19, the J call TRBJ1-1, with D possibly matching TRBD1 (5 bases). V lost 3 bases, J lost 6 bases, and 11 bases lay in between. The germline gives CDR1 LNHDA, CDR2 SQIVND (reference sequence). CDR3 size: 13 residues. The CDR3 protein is CASSMAGGAEAFF. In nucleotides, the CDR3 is TGTGCCAGTAGTATGGCCGGGGGGGCTGAAGCTTTCTTT.

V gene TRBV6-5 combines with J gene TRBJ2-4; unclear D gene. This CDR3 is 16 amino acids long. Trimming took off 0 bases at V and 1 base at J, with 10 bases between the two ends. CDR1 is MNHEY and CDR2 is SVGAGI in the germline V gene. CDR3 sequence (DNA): TGTGCCAGCAGTTACTCAACGGTCGGGGCCAAAAACATTCAGTACTTC. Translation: CASSYSTVGAKNIQYF.

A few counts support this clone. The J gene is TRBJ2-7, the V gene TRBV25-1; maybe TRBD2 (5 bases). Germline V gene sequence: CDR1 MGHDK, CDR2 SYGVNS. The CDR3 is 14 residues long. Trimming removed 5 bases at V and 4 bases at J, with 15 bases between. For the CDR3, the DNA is TGTGCCAGCAGTACTGCGGGCTGGAGGTACGAGCAGTACTTC. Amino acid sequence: CASSTAGWRYEQYF.